A selection of T cell receptor beta chains follows, all from one sample in a study of blood T cell repertoires in COVID-19. Data came from immunoSEQ multiplex PCR; TCRdb stores just in-frame clones and leaves some out. In the table there are 90,000 to 150,000 clones, roughly four fifths of which are singletons. Sequencing was done on a sample of peripheral blood. These receptors all stem from a human donor in a cohort sampled during active COVID-19. The CDR3 runs from the conserved cysteine through the conserved F or W. The D gene is left open where the match is weak. Size values are once, few and many counts, or a class for expanded clones, and some rows have none.

D,J,V,size,CDR3,DNA
TRBD1,TRBJ2-6,TRBV9,NA,CASSDGQAPRDSGANVLTF,TGTGCCAGCAGCGACGGACAGGCTCCAAGGGACTCTGGGGCCAACGTCCTGACTTTC
NA,TRBJ1-4,TRBV24-1,NA,CATSDNGPAGNEKLFF,TGTGCCACCAGTGATAACGGCCCCGCGGGGAATGAAAAACTGTTTTTT
NA,TRBJ1-4,TRBV10-3,NA,CAIRKEGGEKLFF,TGTGCCATCCGAAAAGAGGGCGGCGAAAAACTGTTTTTT
TRBD2,TRBJ2-7,TRBV6-6,NA,CASSAGGGLSYEQYF,TGTGCCAGCAGTGCGGGGGGGGGACTCTCCTACGAGCAGTACTTC
NA,TRBJ1-6,TRBV7-2,few,CASSLVAENNSPLHF,TGTGCCAGCAGCTTAGTCGCGGAGAATAATTCACCCCTCCACTTT
TRBD2,TRBJ2-1,TRBV5-8,NA,CASSIDGTRNYNEQFF,TGTGCCAGCAGCATAGATGGGACTAGGAACTACAATGAGCAGTTCTTC
TRBD1,TRBJ2-1,TRBV19,NA,CASTGDRVSNNEQFF,TGTGCCAGTACTGGTGACAGGGTATCCAACAATGAGCAGTTCTTC
NA,TRBJ1-1,TRBV7-9,NA,CASSFRGHTEAFF,TGTGCCAGCAGCTTCCGGGGTCACACTGAAGCTTTCTTT
TRBD1,TRBJ2-7,TRBV6-6,NA,CASSSRDRAYEQYF,TGTGCCAGCAGCTCCCGGGACAGGGCCTACGAGCAGTACTTC
NA,TRBJ2-2,TRBV25-1,NA,CASRNRETNTGELFF,TGTGCCAGCAGGAACAGGGAAACGAACACCGGGGAGCTGTTTTTT
NA,TRBJ2-2,TRBV6-1,NA,CASSDDLLGELFF,TGTGCCAGCAGTGACGACTTACTCGGGGAGCTGTTTTTT
TRBD1,TRBJ2-1,TRBV7-2,NA,CASRPGQGAGNEQFF,TGTGCCAGCAGACCGGGACAGGGGGCCGGCAATGAGCAGTTCTTC
TRBD1,TRBJ2-6,TRBV5-1,NA,CASSPQGAGANVLTF,TGCGCCAGCAGTCCACAGGGGGCGGGGGCCAACGTCCTGACTTTC
TRBD2,TRBJ2-1,TRBV13,NA,CASSTRLAGDQREQFF,TGTGCCAGCAGCACGCGACTAGCGGGGGACCAACGGGAGCAGTTCTTC
NA,TRBJ2-5,TRBV7-2,few,CASSLRTGGTQETQYF,TGTGCCAGCAGCTTACGGACAGGAGGGACCCAAGAGACCCAGTACTTC
TRBD1,TRBJ2-7,TRBV10-3,NA,CAISDTGQGNEQYF,TGTGCCATCAGTGATACGGGACAGGGTAACGAGCAGTACTTC
NA,TRBJ1-5,TRBV10-3,NA,CATRGTENQPQHF,TGTGCCACACGGGGTACAGAGAATCAGCCCCAGCATTTT
NA,TRBJ1-1,TRBV6-5,NA,CASSRGNEAFF,TGTGCCAGCTCACGGGGGAATGAAGCTTTCTTT
NA,TRBJ2-2,TRBV11-2,once,CASSLEAAPGELFF,TGTGCCAGCAGCCTAGAAGCGGCGCCCGGGGAGCTGTTTTTT
TRBD2,TRBJ2-3,TRBV5-1,NA,CASGPGLAGVADTQYF,TGCGCCAGCGGACCGGGACTAGCGGGGGTAGCAGATACGCAGTATTTT
TRBD2,TRBJ2-5,TRBV19,NA,CASSTGTMRETQYF,TGTGCCAGTAGTACAGGGACTATGCGGGAGACCCAGTACTTC
NA,TRBJ2-7,TRBV6-5,NA,CASSYSADHYEQYF,TGTGCCAGCAGTTACTCCGCAGATCACTACGAGCAGTACTTC
TRBD2,TRBJ2-1,TRBV4-3,NA,CASSQETSGVNEQFF,TGCGCCAGCAGCCAAGAGACTAGCGGGGTAAATGAGCAGTTCTTC
NA,TRBJ2-1,TRBV6-1,once,CASSEAGSSYNEQFF,TGTGCCAGCAGTGAAGCCGGGAGCTCCTACAATGAGCAGTTCTTC
NA,TRBJ1-4,TRBV21-1,NA,CASSRTGKRSEKLFF,TGTGCCAGCAGTCGTACAGGGAAACGAAGTGAAAAACTGTTTTTT
NA,TRBJ2-3,TRBV5-1,NA,CASSWSRGTDTQYF,TGCGCCAGCAGCTGGTCGCGGGGCACAGATACGCAGTATTTT
TRBD1,TRBJ2-5,TRBV5-1,NA,CASSSGQGQETQYF,TGCGCCAGCAGCTCCGGACAGGGACAAGAGACCCAGTACTTC
NA,TRBJ2-2,TRBV29-1,NA,CSVGDFSGANTGELFF,TGCAGCGTTGGGGACTTCAGTGGCGCGAACACCGGGGAGCTGTTTTTT
TRBD2,TRBJ2-5,TRBV7-2,NA,CASSLGRTSGGAGETQYF,TGTGCCAGCAGCTTAGGGCGGACTAGCGGGGGGGCCGGAGAGACCCAGTACTTC
NA,TRBJ1-3,TRBV10-3,NA,CAISPGISGNTIYF,TGTGCCATCAGTCCAGGGATCTCTGGAAACACCATATATTTT
NA,TRBJ1-5,TRBV6-4,NA,CASSAGIYSNQPQHF,TGTGCCAGCAGTGCCGGGATTTATAGCAATCAGCCCCAGCATTTT
NA,TRBJ1-1,TRBV6-5,NA,CASIVVNTEAFF,TGTGCCAGCATCGTAGTGAACACTGAAGCTTTCTTT
NA,TRBJ2-7,TRBV28,NA,CASSRPGRGHEQYF,TGTGCCAGCAGTAGACCCGGTAGGGGCCACGAGCAGTACTTC
NA,TRBJ2-1,TRBV7-9,NA,CASSSTSALQNNEQFF,TGTGCCAGCAGCTCCACCAGTGCACTACAAAACAATGAGCAGTTCTTC
TRBD1,TRBJ1-2,TRBV4-1,NA,CASSQEGRGIGGYTF,TGCGCCAGCAGCCAAGAGGGCAGGGGGATTGGGGGCTACACCTTC
TRBD1,TRBJ2-5,TRBV3-1/TRBV3-2,NA,CASNAGGWETQYF,TGTGCCAGCAACGCAGGGGGCTGGGAGACCCAGTACTTC
NA,TRBJ2-5,TRBV18,NA,CASSPGQRTQETQYF,TGTGCCAGCTCACCCGGACAGAGGACCCAAGAGACCCAGTACTTC
NA,TRBJ2-5,TRBV5-1,NA,CASSLDPPKNTQYF,TGCGCCAGCAGCTTGGACCCCCCTAAAAACACCCAGTACTTC
NA,TRBJ2-2,TRBV28,NA,CASSLWGGNTGELFF,TGTGCCAGCAGTTTATGGGGAGGGAACACCGGGGAGCTGTTTTTT
NA,TRBJ2-5,TRBV21-1,NA,CASSSAPPQETQYF,TGTGCCAGCAGCAGCGCACCCCCCCAAGAGACCCAGTACTTC
TRBD1,TRBJ1-5,TRBV4-1,once,CASSQAAEDRGSGQPQHF,TGCGCCAGCAGCCAAGCAGCCGAGGACAGGGGGTCAGGTCAGCCCCAGCATTTT
NA,TRBJ1-6,TRBV19,NA,CASSMGTDNSPLHF,TGTGCCAGTAGTATGGGGACTGACAATTCACCCCTCCACTTT
NA,TRBJ2-2,TRBV5-1,NA,CASSMRLDGTGELFF,TGCGCCAGCAGCATGCGACTAGACGGTACCGGGGAGCTGTTTTTT
NA,TRBJ2-3,TRBV18,few,CASSPSRRSSSTDTQYF,TGTGCCAGCTCACCATCTCGCCGAAGCTCTAGCACAGATACGCAGTATTTT
TRBD2,TRBJ2-3,TRBV5-4,NA,CASSLGTSGGVSTDTQYF,TGTGCCAGCAGCTTGGGGACTAGCGGGGGGGTTAGCACAGATACGCAGTATTTT
NA,TRBJ1-2,TRBV28,NA,CASSLEPLKQLYGYTF,TGTGCCAGCAGTTTGGAACCCTTAAAACAGCTCTATGGCTACACCTTC
NA,TRBJ2-1,TRBV4-3,NA,CASSQDRVYNEQFF,TGCGCCAGCAGCCAAGACCGGGTGTACAATGAGCAGTTCTTC
TRBD1,TRBJ1-2,TRBV6-5,NA,CASSYALNTGGGYTF,TGTGCCAGCAGTTACGCACTTAATACAGGGGGCGGCTACACCTTC
TRBD1,TRBJ2-3,TRBV5-1,NA,CASSSSGQYTDTQYF,TGCGCCAGCAGCTCATCGGGACAGTACACAGATACGCAGTATTTT
TRBD2,TRBJ2-3,TRBV6-6,NA,CASSPPGLAGFSDTQYF,TGTGCCAGCAGTCCGCCGGGCCTAGCGGGGTTTTCAGATACGCAGTATTTT
TRBD2,TRBJ2-3,TRBV14,NA,CASSQTLLTSGASGTQYF,TGTGCCAGCAGCCAAACCCTGCTGACTAGCGGGGCCTCTGGTACGCAGTATTTT
NA,TRBJ1-3,TRBV6-2/TRBV6-3,NA,CASSYVGFGNTIYF,TGTGCCAGCAGTTACGTCGGGTTTGGAAACACCATATATTTT
TRBD1,TRBJ2-7,TRBV10-1,NA,CASRRTGWDEQYF,TGCGCCAGCAGACGGACAGGGTGGGACGAGCAGTACTTC